This section outlines one T cell receptor beta chain sequence together with its context. Its cognate antigen is unknown. Clones were read by immunoSEQ multiplex PCR, and TCRdb kept only the in-frame ones, dropping some. The sample carries some 86,000 clones, about 92% recorded once. This sample is part of a study of OX40 agonist ivuxolimab in advanced cancers. Whole-study context: Two cutaneous melanoma patients and one hepatocellular carcinoma patient, three in all, had partial responses. Study outcomes and limitations: By week 6 at 0.1 to 3.0 mg/kg, blood CD4+ and CD8+ T cells had expanded clonally.

There are 14 residues in the CDR3. V was pared by 7 bases and J by 7 bases, with 19 bases between. Looked up from germline, CDR1 is SQVTM and CDR2 is ANQGSEA. Sequences were derived from CD4+ or CD8+ T cells sorted from blood, sampled in a trial of the OX40 agonist ivuxolimab. This clonotype originated in an adult with an advanced solid tumor such as melanoma, head and neck, liver or kidney cancer. The V gene is TRBV29-1, the J gene TRBJ1-4, with a tentative D call TRBD1 (6 bases). The CDR3 DNA reads TGCAGCGCTAGAACGGGGGGCCAAAGTGAAAAACTGTTTTTT. It translates to CSARTGGQSEKLFF.